The 8 T cell receptor beta chains reported below all come from one sample, sequenced in a study of cytomegalovirus exposure and HLA in healthy donors. Amplification used 60 Vbeta primers and 13 Jbeta primers. The assay was immunoSEQ multiplex PCR, and TCRdb's table has in-frame clones only and misses some. Seen here are about 140,000 clones, 65% to 80% observed once, and the top ten hold about 3.1%. Material: PBMCs. All receptors come from a man aged 40-49 years in good health and CMV-seronegative.

The V call is TRBV7-9, the J call TRBJ2-7, with 9 bases fitting TRBD1. This CDR3 comprises 15 residues. V was pared by 5 bases and J by 0 bases, with 5 bases of the junction left unmatched. CDR1 and CDR2 (germline): SEHNR, FQNEAQ (reference sequence). The CDR3 bases are TGTGCCAGCAGCCCTCAGACAGGGGGCTCCTACGAGCAGTACTTC. As protein: CASSPQTGGSYEQYF.

The chain has TRBV9 and TRBJ2-5; D is possibly TRBD1 (6 bases). This CDR3 contains 15 residues. Trimming shortened V by 4 bases and J by 4 bases, and 17 bases separated the two germline ends. Germline-derived CDR1 and CDR2 are SGDLS and YYNGEE. In nucleotides, the CDR3 is TGTGCCAGCAGCCCCATCAGGGGCGGGCGAGAGACCCAGTACTTC. This gives the protein CASSPIRGGRETQYF.

This rearrangement joins TRBV14 to TRBJ2-2, with TRBD2 matching over 7 bases. The CDR3 sequence is 14 residues long. Trimming removed 2 bases from V and 6 bases from J; junction bases left unmatched: 3. Germline lookup yields CDR1 SGHDN and CDR2 FVKESK. This CDR3 reads CASSQTSVAGELFF. CDR3 bases: TGTGCCAGCAGCCAAACTAGCGTCGCCGGGGAGCTGTTTTTT.

This chain links TRBV30 with TRBJ1-6; no reliable D call. V shed 0 bases and J shed 15 bases, with 9 bases lying between them. Germline V gene lookup returns CDR1 GTSNPN and CDR2 SVGIG (reference sequence). The CDR3 has 11 residues. The chain's CDR3 is CAWSVTQLLHF. The CDR3 coding sequence is TGTGCCTGGAGTGTAACACAGCTCCTCCACTTT.

The chain uses TRBV27 and TRBJ2-7; 10 positions match TRBD1. Per the germline V gene, CDR1 is MNHEY and CDR2 is SMNVEV (reference sequence). Trimming took 3 bases from V and 3 from J; bases not matched to a gene: 2. This CDR3 has 14 amino acids. The CDR3 loop is CASSLWTGGYEQYF. CDR3 DNA: TGTGCCAGCAGTTTGTGGACAGGGGGCTACGAGCAGTACTTC.

The rearrangement uses TRBV30 and TRBJ2-5; 8 nucleotides line up with TRBD2. The CDR3 has 14 amino acids. Per the germline V gene, CDR1 is GTSNPN and CDR2 is SVGIG (reference sequence). V lost 2 bases to trimming and J lost 7 bases; unmatched junction nucleotides: 9. The CDR3 sequence: CAWSFSGGRGTQYF. CDR3 nucleotide sequence: TGTGCCTGGAGTTTCAGCGGGGGCCGGGGGACCCAGTACTTC. Full variable domain (remainder filled in from reference TRBV30 and TRBJ2-5): SQTIHQWPATLVQPVGSPLSLECTVEGTSNPNLYWYRQAAGRGLQLLFYSVGIGQISSEVPQNLSASRPQDRQFILSSKKLLLSDSGFYLCAWSFSGGRGTQYFGPGTRLLVL.

This CDR3 is CASSFGLAGAVEFF. CDR3 nucleotide sequence: TGTGCCAGCAGTTTTGGACTAGCGGGGGCGGTGGAGTTCTTC. V gene TRBV27 combines with J gene TRBJ2-1; 13 nucleotides agree with TRBD2. CDR1 MNHEY and CDR2 SMNVEV come from the germline V gene (reference sequence). The V and J ends lost 3 bases and 14 bases, in that order; junction bases with no gene match: 7. The CDR3 is 14 residues long.

The chain has TRBV7-9 and TRBJ2-5, with TRBD1 matching over 9 bases. With V trimmed by 5 bases and J by 5 bases, 6 bases remained unmatched. Germline V gene data show CDR1 as SEHNR and CDR2 as FQNEAQ (reference sequence). CDR3 size: 14 residues. The CDR3 loop is CASSQDRGWETQYF. In nucleotides, the CDR3 is TGTGCCAGCAGCCAGGACAGGGGCTGGGAGACCCAGTACTTC.